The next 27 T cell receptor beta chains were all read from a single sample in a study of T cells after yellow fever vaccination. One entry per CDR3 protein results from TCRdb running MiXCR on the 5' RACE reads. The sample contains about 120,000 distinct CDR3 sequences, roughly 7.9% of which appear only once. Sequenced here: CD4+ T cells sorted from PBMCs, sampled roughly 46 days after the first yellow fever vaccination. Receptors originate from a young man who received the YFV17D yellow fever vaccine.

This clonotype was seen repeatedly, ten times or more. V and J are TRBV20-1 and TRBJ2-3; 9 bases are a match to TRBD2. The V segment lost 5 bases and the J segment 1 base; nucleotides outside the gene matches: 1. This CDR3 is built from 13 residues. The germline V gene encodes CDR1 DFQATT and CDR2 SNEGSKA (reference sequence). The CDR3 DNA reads TGCAGTGCTTTAGCGGGGGGCACAGATACGCAGTATTTT. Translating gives CSALAGGTDTQYF.

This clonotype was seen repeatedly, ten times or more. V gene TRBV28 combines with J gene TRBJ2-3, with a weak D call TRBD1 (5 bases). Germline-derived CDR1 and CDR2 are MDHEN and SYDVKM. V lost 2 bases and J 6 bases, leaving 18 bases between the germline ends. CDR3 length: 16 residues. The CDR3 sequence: CASSLIARARGDTQYF. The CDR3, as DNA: TGTGCCAGCAGTTTAATAGCCCGAGCTAGGGGTGATACGCAGTATTTT.

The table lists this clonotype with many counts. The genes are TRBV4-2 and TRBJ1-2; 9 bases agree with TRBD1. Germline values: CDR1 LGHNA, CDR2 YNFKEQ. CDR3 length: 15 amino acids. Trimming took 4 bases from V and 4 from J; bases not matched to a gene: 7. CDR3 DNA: TGTGCCAGCAGCCGAGGGACAGGGTATTCCTATGGCTACACCTTC. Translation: CASSRGTGYSYGYTF.

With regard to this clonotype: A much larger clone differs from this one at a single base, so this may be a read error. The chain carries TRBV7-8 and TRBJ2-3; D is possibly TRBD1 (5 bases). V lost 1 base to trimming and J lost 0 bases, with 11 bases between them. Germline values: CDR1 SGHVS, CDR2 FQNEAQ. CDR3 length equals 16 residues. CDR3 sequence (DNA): TGTGCCAGCAGCTTAGTAAGGGGCCCTAGCACAGATACGCAGTATTTT. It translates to CASSLVRGPSTDTQYF.

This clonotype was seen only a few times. The CDR3 DNA reads as TGTGCCAGCAGTTATCAAGGGTCCGGCACTGAAGCTTTCTTT. This encodes CASSYQGSGTEAFF. The chain recombines TRBV6-2 or TRBV6-3 with TRBJ1-1; no definite D call. Germline CDR1 is MNHEY and CDR2 is SVGEGT. This CDR3 has 14 residues. With 3 bases removed from V and 4 bases from J, the gap between germline ends came to 12 bases.

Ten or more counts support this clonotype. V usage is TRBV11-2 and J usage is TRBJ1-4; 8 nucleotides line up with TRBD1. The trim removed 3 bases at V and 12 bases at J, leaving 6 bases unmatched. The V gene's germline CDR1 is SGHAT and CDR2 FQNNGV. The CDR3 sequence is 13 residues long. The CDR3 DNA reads TGTGCCAGCAGCTTTCCAGGGGGCCAGCAACTGTTTTTT. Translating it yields CASSFPGGQQLFF.

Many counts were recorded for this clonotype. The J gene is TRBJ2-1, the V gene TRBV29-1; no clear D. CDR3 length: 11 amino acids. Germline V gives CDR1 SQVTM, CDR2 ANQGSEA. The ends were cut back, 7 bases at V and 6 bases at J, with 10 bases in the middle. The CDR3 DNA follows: TGCAGCGGGCTGCGCATCAATGAGCAGTTCTTC. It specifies CSGLRINEQFF.

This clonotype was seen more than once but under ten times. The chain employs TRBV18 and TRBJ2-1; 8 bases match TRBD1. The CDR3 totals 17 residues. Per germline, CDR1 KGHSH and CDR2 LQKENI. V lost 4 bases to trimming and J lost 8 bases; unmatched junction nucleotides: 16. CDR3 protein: CASSLTTGATRLDEQFF. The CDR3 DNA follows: TGTGCCAGCTCACTAACGACAGGGGCGACCCGCTTGGATGAGCAGTTCTTC.

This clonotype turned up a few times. Here the CDR3 DNA reads TGCAGCGTTGAAGATAGGGGGGGGGGCCGAAATGAGCAGTTCTTC. Its protein product is CSVEDRGGGRNEQFF. The chain has TRBV29-1 and TRBJ2-1; possible D gene TRBD2, 7 bases. The germline V gene encodes CDR1 SQVTM and CDR2 ANQGSEA. Trimming shortened V by 0 bases and J by 7 bases, and 16 bases separated the two germline ends. The CDR3 covers 15 residues.

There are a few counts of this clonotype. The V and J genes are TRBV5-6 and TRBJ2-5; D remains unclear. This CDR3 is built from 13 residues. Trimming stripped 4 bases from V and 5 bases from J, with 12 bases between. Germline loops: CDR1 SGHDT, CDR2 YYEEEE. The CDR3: CASSLVASETQYF. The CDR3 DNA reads TGTGCCAGCAGCCTTGTGGCTTCTGAGACCCAGTACTTC.

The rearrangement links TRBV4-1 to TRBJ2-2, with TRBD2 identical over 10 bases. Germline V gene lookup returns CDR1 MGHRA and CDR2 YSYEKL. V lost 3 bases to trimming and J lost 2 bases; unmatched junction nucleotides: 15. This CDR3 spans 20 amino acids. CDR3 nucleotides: TGCGCCAGCAGCCATCCGAGAGGGCTAGCGGGGGCGCTTAACACCGGGGAGCTGTTTTTT. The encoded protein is CASSHPRGLAGALNTGELFF.

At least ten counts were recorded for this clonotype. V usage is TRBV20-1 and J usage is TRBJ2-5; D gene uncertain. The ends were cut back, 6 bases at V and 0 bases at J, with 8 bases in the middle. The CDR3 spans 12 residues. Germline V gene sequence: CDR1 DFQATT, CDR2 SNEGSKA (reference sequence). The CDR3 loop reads CSAQKDQETQYF. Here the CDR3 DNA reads TGCAGTGCCCAGAAGGACCAAGAGACCCAGTACTTC.

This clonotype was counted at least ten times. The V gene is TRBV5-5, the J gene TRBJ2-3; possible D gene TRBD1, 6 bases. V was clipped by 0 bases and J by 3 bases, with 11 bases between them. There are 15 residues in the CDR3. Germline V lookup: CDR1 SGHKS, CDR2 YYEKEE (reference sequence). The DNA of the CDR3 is TGTGCCAGCAGCTTGGTACAGGGTCAGACAGATACGCAGTATTTT. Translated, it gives CASSLVQGQTDTQYF.

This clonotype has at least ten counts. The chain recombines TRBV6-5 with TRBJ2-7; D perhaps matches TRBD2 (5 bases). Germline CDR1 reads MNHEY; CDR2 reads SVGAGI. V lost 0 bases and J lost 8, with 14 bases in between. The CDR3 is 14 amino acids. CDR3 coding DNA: TGTGCCAGCAGTTACTCCACACGGGAAGGGAAGCAGTACGTC. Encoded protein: CASSYSTREGKQYV.

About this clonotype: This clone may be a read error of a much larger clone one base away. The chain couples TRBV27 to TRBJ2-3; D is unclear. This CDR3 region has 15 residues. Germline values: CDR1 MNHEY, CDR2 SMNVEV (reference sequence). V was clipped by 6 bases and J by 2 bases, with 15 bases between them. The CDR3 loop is CASRFRVLSTDTQYF. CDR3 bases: TGTGCCAGCAGGTTTAGGGTTCTCTCCACAGATACGCAGTATTTT.

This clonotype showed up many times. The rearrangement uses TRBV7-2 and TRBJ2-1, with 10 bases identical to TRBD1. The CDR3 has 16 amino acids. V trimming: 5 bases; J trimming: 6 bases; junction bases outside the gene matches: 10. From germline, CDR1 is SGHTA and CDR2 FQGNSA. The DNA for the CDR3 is TGTGCCAGCAGCCTTTCCGGGACAGGGGTCGGCAATGAGCAGTTCTTC. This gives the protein CASSLSGTGVGNEQFF.

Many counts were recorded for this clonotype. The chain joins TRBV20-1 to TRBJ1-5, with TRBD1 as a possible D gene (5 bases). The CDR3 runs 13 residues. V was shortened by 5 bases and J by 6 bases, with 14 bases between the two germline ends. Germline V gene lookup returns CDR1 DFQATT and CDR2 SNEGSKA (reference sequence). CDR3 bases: TGCAGTGCTCCAGTAGGGGCGGCTCAGCCCCAGCATTTT. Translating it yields CSAPVGAAQPQHF.

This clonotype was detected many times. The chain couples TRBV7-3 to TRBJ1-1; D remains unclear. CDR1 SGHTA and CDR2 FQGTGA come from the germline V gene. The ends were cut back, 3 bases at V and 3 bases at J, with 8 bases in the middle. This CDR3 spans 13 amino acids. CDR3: CASSFRRHTEAFF. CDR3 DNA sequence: TGTGCCAGCAGCTTCCGTCGGCACACTGAAGCTTTCTTT.

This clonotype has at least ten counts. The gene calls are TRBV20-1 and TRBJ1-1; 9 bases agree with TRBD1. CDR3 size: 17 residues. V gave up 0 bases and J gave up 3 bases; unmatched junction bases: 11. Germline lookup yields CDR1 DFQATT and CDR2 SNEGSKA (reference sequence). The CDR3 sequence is CSARDRTTGGKDTEAFF. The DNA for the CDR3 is TGCAGTGCTAGAGATAGGACAACAGGGGGCAAGGACACTGAAGCTTTCTTT.

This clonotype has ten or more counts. The CDR3 DNA reads TGTGCCAGCAGCCCCCCCTCAGGTAGTTGGGCAGAGACCCAGTACTTC. This codes for CASSPPSGSWAETQYF. The rearrangement links TRBV5-6 to TRBJ2-5; D remains ambiguous. The V gene lost 4 bases and the J gene lost 4 bases, with 20 bases spanning the gap. Germline CDR1 SGHDT, CDR2 YYEEEE. The CDR3 runs to 16 residues.

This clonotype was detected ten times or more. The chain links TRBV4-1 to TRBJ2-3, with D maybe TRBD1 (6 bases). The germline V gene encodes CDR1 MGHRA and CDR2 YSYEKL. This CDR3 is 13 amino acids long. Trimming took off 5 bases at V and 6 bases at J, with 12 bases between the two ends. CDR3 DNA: TGCGCCAGCAGCGGGGGCGCAGGGGATACGCAGTATTTT. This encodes CASSGGAGDTQYF.

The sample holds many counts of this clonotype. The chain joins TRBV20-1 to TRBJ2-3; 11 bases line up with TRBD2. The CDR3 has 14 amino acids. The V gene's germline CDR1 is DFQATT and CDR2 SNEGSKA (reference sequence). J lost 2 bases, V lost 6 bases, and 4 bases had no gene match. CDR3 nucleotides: TGCAGTGCCAAACTAGCGGGGGACACAGATACGCAGTATTTT. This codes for CSAKLAGDTDTQYF.

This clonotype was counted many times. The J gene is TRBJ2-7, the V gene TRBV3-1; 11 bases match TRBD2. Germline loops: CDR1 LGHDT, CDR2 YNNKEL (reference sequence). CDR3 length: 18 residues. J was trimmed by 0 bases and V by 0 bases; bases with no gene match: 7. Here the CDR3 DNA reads TGTGCCAGCAGCCAAGATTTTCGGCTAGCGGGGGGCTCCTACGAGCAGTACTTC. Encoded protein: CASSQDFRLAGGSYEQYF.

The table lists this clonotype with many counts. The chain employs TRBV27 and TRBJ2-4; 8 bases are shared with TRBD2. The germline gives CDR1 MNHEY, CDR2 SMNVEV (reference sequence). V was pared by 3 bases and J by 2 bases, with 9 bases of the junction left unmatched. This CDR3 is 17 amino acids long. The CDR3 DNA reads TGTGCCAGCAGTTTCCCAGCGGGGGCATTACCCAAAAACATTCAGTACTTC. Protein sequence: CASSFPAGALPKNIQYF.

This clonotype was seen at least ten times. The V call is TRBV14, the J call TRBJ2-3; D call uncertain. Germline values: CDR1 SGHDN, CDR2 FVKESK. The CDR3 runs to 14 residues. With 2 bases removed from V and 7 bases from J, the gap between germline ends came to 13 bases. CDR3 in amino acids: CASSQRSQRYTQYF. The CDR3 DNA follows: TGTGCCAGCAGCCAACGGAGCCAACGCTATACGCAGTATTTT.

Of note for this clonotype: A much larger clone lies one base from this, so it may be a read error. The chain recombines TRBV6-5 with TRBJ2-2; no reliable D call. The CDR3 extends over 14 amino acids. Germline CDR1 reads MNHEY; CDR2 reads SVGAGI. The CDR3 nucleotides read TGTGCCAGCATTTACTCGGCCAACGCCCGGGAGCTGTTTTTT. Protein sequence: CASIYSANARELFF.

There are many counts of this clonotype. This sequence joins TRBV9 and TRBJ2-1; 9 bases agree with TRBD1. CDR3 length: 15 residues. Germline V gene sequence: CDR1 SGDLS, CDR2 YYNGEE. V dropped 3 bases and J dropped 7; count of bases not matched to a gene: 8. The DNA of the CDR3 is TGTGCCAGCAGCGGAGGGACAGGGCGATGGAATGAGCAGTTCTTC. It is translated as CASSGGTGRWNEQFF.